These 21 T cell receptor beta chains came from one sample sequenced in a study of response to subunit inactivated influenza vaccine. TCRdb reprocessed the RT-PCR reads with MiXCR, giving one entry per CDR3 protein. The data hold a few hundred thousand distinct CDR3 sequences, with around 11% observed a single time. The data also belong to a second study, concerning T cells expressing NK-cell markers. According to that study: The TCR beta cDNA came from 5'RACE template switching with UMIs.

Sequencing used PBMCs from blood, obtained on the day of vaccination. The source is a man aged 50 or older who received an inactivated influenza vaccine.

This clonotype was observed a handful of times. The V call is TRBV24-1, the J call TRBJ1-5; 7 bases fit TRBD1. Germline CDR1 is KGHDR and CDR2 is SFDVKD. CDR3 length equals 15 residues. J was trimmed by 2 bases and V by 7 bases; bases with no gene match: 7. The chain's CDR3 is CATSPGGIGNQPQHF. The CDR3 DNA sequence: TGTGCCACCAGCCCAGGGGGAATAGGCAATCAGCCCCAGCATTTT.

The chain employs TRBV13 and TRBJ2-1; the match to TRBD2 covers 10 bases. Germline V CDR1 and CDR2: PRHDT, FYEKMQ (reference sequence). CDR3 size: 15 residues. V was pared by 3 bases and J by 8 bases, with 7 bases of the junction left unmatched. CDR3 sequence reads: CASSFFSGGADEQFF. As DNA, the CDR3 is TGTGCCAGCAGCTTTTTCAGCGGGGGGGCCGATGAGCAGTTCTTC.

CDR3 loop: CASSLDRGPPYEQYF. CDR3 sequence (DNA): TGCGCCAGCAGCTTGGACAGGGGGCCTCCCTACGAGCAGTACTTC. V and J are TRBV5-1 and TRBJ2-7; TRBD1 matches 9 bases. The germline CDR1 and CDR2 sequences are SGHRS and YFSETQ. There are 15 residues in the CDR3. J was trimmed by 2 bases and V by 0 bases; bases with no gene match: 3. Complete variable domain (other parts from reference TRBV5-1 and TRBJ2-7): KAGVTQTPRYLIKTRGQQVTLSCSPISGHRSVSWYQQTPGQGLQFLFEYFSETQRNKGNFPGRFSGRQFSNSRSEMNVSTLELGDSALYLCASSLDRGPPYEQYFGPGTRLTVT.

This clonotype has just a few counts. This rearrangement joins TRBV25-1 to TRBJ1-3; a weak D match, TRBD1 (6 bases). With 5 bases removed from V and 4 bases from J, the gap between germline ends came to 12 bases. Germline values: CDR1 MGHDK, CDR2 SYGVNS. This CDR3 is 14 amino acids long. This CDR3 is CASSPPDSGNTIYF. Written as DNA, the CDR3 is TGTGCCAGCAGTCCTCCGGACAGCGGAAACACCATATATTTT. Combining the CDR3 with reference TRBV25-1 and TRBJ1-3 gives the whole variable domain EADIYQTPRYLVIGTGKKITLECSQTMGHDKMYWYQQDPGMELHLIHYSYGVNSTEKGDLSSESTVSRIRTEHFPLTLESARPSHTSQYLCASSPPDSGNTIYFGEGSWLTVV.

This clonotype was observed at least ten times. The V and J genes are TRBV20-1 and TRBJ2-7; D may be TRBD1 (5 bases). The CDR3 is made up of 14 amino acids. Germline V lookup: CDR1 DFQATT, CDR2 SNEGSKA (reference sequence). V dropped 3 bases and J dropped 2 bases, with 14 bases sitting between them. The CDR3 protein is CSARGQVSTYEQYF. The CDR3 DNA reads TGCAGTGCTAGGGGGCAGGTATCCACCTACGAGCAGTACTTC.

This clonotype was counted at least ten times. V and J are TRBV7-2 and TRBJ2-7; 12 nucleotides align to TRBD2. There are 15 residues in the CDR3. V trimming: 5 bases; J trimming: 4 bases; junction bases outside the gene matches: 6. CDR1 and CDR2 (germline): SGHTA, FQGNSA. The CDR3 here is CASSPGLAGFYEQYF. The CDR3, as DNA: TGTGCCAGCAGCCCGGGACTAGCGGGCTTTTACGAGCAGTACTTC.

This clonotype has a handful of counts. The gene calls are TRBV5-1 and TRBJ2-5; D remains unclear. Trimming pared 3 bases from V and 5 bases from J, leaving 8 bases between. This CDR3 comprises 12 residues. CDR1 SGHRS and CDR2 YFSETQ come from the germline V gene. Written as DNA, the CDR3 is TGCGCCAGCAGCTGGACGGATGAGACCCAGTACTTC. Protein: CASSWTDETQYF.

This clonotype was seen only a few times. The CDR3 sequence is CASSLDPSGRETQYF. CDR3 coding DNA: TGCGCCAGCAGCTTGGATCCTAGCGGGAGGGAGACCCAGTACTTC. J is TRBJ2-5 and V is TRBV5-1, with TRBD2 identical over 11 bases. J lost 5 bases, V lost 0 bases, and 3 bases had no gene match. This CDR3 contains 15 residues. Germline V lookup: CDR1 SGHRS, CDR2 YFSETQ.

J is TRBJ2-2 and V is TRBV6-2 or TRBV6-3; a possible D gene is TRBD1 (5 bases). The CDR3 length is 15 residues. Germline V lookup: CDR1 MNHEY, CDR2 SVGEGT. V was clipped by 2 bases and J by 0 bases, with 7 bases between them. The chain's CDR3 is CASSYRTPNTGELFF. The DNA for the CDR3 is TGTGCCAGCAGTTACCGGACACCGAACACCGGGGAGCTGTTTTTT.

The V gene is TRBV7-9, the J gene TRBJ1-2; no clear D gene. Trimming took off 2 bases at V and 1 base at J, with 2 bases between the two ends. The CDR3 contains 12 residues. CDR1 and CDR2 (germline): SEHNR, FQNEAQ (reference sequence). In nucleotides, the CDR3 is TGTGCCAGCAGCTTAATTAACTATGGCTACACCTTC. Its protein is CASSLINYGYTF.

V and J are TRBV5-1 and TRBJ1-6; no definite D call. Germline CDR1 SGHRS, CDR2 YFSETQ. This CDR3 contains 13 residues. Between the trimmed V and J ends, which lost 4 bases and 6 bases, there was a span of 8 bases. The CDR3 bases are TGCGCCAGCAGCGAGGAACTTAATTCACCCCTCCACTTT. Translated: CASSEELNSPLHF.

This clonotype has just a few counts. CDR3 amino acids: CASSLQSPGYGYTF. DNA of the CDR3: TGTGCCAGCAGCTTACAGAGTCCGGGCTATGGCTACACCTTC. The chain has TRBV28 and TRBJ1-2; D unclear. V was clipped by 6 bases and J by 4 bases, with 15 bases between them. The CDR3 consists of 14 residues. From germline, CDR1 is MDHEN and CDR2 SYDVKM.

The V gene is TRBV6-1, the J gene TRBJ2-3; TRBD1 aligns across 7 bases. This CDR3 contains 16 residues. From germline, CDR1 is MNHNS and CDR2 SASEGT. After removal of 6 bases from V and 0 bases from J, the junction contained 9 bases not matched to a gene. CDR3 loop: CASRMNRGLSTDTQYF. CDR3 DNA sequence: TGTGCCAGCAGAATGAACAGGGGTCTGAGCACAGATACGCAGTATTTT.

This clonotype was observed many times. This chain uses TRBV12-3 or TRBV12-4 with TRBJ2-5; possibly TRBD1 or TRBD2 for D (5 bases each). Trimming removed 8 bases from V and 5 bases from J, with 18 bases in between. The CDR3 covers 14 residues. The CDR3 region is CASREEGESETQYF. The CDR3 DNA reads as TGTGCCAGCCGAGAAGAAGGGGAGAGCGAGACCCAGTACTTC.

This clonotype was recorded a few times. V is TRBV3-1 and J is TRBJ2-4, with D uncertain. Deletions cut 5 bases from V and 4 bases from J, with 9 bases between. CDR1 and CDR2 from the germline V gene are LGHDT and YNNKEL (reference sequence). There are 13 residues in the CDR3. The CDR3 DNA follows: TGTGCCAGCAGCTTCGGGCAGAAAAACATTCAGTACTTC. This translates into CASSFGQKNIQYF.

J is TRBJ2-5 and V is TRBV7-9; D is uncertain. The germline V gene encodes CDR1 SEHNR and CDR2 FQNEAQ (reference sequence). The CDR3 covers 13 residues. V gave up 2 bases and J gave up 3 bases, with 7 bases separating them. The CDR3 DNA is TGTGCCAGCAGCTTACACGGCGAAGAGACCCAGTACTTC. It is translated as CASSLHGEETQYF.

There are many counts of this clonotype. CDR3 bases: TGTGCCACCAGTGACGGGCGGGGCACTGAAGCTTTCTTT. Protein product: CATSDGRGTEAFF. The chain couples TRBV24-1 to TRBJ1-1; no definite D call. V was pared by 4 bases and J by 4 bases, with 9 bases between. Per germline, CDR1 KGHDR and CDR2 SFDVKD. This CDR3 region has 13 residues.

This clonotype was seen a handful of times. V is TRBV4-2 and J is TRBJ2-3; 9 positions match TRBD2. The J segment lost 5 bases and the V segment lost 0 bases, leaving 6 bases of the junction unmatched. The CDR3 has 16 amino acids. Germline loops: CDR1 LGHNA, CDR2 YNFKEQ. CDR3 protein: CASSQDLAGPGDTQYF. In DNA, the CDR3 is TGTGCCAGCAGCCAAGATCTAGCGGGGCCTGGAGATACGCAGTATTTT.

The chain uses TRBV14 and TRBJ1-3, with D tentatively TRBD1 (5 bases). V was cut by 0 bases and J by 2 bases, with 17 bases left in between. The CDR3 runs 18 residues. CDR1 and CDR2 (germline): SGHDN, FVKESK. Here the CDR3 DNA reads TGTGCCAGCAGCCAAGATCGTGTATGGGGCGAGGCTGGAAACACCATATATTTT. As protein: CASSQDRVWGEAGNTIYF.

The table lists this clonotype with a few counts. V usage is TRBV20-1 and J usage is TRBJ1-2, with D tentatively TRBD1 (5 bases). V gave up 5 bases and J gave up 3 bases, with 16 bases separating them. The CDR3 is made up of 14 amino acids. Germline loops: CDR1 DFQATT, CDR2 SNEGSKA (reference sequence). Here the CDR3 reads CSASRTDNDYGYTF. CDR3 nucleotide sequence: TGCAGTGCTTCAAGGACGGACAATGACTATGGCTACACCTTC.

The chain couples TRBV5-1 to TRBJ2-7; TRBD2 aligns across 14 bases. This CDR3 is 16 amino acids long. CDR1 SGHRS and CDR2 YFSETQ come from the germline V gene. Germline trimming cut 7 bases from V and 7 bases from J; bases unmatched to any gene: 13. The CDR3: CASQIGTSGGRDEQYF. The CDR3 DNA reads TGCGCCAGCCAGATCGGGACTAGCGGGGGAAGGGATGAGCAGTACTTC.